This T cell receptor beta chain was recorded in a study of T cells expressing NK-cell markers. TCRdb reprocessed the 5' RACE reads, with one entry per CDR3 protein and no DNA. Recorded here are 400,000 to 500,000 distinct CDR3 sequences; the top ten clones represent 7.3%. Germline V gives CDR1 LGHNA, CDR2 YSLEER. This CDR3 has 15 residues. The rearrangement uses TRBV4-3 and TRBJ1-4. The TCR originated in a woman aged 18 to 69 in good health. The sample was blood T cells: a sorted CD56 or NKG2C T cell subset, CD4+ or CD8+ T cells, or bulk PBMC T cells (not recorded which). The CDR3 spells CASSTESATNEKLFF.